This TCR beta chain originates from a study of shared clonotypes between healthy human individuals. General study results and limits: The generation probabilities recorded for non-shared clonotypes fell below those of clonotypes shared by all four donors.

In its sample, this clone was seen once. The target antigen is unknown. The naive CD8 population came from CD45RO-negative cells selected for CCR7, without terminally differentiated effector memory CD45RA+ cells. This CDR3 has 15 amino acids. Germline V CDR1 and CDR2: SGHNT, YYREEE (reference sequence). After removal of 5 bases from V and 7 bases from J, the junction contained 6 bases not matched to a gene. Only in-frame clones appear in the TCRdb table, and some are missing; sequencing was by immunoSEQ multiplex PCR. The sample consists of about 2 million clones, less than 95% of them appearing once.

The source of this sequence is a man between 18 and 29 years old in good health. V and J are TRBV5-4 and TRBJ2-2, with TRBD2 matching over 12 bases. The sequenced sample consisted of naive CD8+ T cells sorted from blood. In DNA form, the CDR3 reads TGTGCCAGCAGGTCGACTAGCGGGAGTAGCGGGGAGCTGTTTTTT. As protein: CASRSTSGSSGELFF.